This T cell receptor beta chain was identified in a study of blood T cell repertoires in COVID-19. About the study: Italy, Spain and the United States were the sources of the convalescent and acute COVID-19 samples. The analysed material was cDNA or gDNA that came from T cells, B-cell-depleted T cells, or PBMCs.

Per germline, CDR1 MNHEY and CDR2 SMNVEV (reference sequence). CDR3 length: 15 residues. V shed 2 bases and J shed 2 bases, with 10 bases lying between them. As processed by the authors: The authors estimated nucleated cell counts from reference gene primer amplification. Sequenced by immunoSEQ multiplex PCR; TCRdb stores in-frame clones only, minus some. The V and J calls and the clone size are those of that table, but D and trimming were determined from the DNA. This sample has approximately 300,000 clones, with around 89% found just once. The Seattle patients joined while their infection was active and were tracked longitudinally afterward.

The sequenced sample consisted of peripheral blood. This chain connects TRBV27 to TRBJ2-1; tentatively, D is TRBD1 (6 bases). This clonotype was obtained from a woman aged 50 to 60 with COVID-19, enrolled during active disease. CDR3 nucleotides: TGTGCCAGCAGTTTAGGGACATCGACCTACAATGAGCAGTTCTTC. It specifies CASSLGTSTYNEQFF.